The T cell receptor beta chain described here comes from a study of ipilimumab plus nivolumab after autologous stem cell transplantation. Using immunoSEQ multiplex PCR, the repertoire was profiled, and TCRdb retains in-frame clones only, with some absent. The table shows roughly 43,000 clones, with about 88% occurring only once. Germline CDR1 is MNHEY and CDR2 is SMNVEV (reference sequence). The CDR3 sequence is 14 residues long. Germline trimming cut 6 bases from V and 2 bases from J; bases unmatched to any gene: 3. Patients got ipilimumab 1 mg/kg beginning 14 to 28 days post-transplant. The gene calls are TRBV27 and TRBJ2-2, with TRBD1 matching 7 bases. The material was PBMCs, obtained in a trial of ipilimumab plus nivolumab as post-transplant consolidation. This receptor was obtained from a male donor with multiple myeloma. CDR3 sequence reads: CASRRDRNTGELFF. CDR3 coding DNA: TGTGCCAGCAGGAGGGACAGAAACACCGGGGAGCTGTTTTTT.